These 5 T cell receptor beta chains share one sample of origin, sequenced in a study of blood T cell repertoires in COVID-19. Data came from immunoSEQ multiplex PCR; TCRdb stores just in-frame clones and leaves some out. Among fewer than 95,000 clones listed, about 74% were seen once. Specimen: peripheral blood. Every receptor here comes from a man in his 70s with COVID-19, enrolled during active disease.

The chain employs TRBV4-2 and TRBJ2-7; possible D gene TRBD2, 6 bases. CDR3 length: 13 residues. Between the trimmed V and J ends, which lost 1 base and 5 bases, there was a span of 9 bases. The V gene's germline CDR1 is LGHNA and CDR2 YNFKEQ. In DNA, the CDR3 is TGTGCCAGCAGCCAAGCGGGAGTGGACGAGCAGTACTTC. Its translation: CASSQAGVDEQYF.

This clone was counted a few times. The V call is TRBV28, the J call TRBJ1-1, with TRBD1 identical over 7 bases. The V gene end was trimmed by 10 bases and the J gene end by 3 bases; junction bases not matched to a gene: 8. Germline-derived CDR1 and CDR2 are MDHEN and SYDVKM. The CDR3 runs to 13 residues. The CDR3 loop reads CATFQGGYTEAFF. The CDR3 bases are TGTGCCACGTTCCAGGGGGGCTACACTGAAGCTTTCTTT.

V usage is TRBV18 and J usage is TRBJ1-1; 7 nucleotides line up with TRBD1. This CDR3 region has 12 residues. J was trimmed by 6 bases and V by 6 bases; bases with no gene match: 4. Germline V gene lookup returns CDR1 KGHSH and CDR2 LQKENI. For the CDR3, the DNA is TGTGCCAGCTCCCCGGGACAGCCTGAAGCTTTCTTT. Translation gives CASSPGQPEAFF.

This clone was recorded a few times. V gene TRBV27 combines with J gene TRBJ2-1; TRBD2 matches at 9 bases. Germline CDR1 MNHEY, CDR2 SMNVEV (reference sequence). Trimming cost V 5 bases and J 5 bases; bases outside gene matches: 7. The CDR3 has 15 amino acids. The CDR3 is CASSQTSGLNNEQFF. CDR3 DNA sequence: TGTGCCAGCAGTCAGACTAGCGGACTAAACAATGAGCAGTTCTTC.

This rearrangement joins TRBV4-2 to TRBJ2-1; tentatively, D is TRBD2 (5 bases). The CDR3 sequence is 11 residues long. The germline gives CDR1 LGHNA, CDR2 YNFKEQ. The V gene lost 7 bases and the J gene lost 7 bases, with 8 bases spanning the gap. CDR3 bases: TGTGCCAGCACGAGGGATAATGAGCAGTTCTTC. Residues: CASTRDNEQFF.